This TCR beta chain derives from a study of T cells in Graves' hyperthyroidism and ophthalmopathy. Study in general: Before any treatment, at initial diagnosis, peripheral blood was collected.

V lost 4 bases and J lost 5; bases outside the gene matches: 6. The CDR3 loop spans 15 amino acids. Germline CDR1 reads SEHNR; CDR2 reads FQNEAQ (reference sequence). Notes on the study in general: Most expanded thyroid clonotypes above 0.001 also appeared in blood.

This clonotype was detected ten times or more. Its antigen is undetermined. The TCR beta CDR3 regions underwent amplification using RNA transcripts as the source. The HTBI primer set drove a first-round RT-PCR of the TCR CDR3. MiXCR, applied by TCRdb to the multiplex PCR reads, yields one record per CDR3 protein. The sample has about 350,000 distinct CDR3 sequences, 15% to 20% seen once. V usage is TRBV7-9 and J usage is TRBJ1-2, with 11 positions matching TRBD1. The sequence was obtained from a woman aged 40-49 years with Graves' ophthalmopathy. The source material was blood. CDR3 amino acids: CASSSDRGLLYGYTF. The DNA of the CDR3 is TGTGCCAGCAGCTCGGACAGGGGGCTACTGTATGGCTACACCTTC.